This is a list of T cell receptor beta chains from one sample in a study of monozygotic twins with inflammatory bowel disease. TCRdb reprocessed the 5' RACE reads, with one entry per CDR3 protein and no DNA. The sample table includes about 450,000 distinct CDR3 sequences. Sequenced sample: blood. These receptor sequences come from a human donor with ulcerative colitis or Crohn's disease, or a healthy co-twin of an affected twin (not recorded which). Each CDR3 is given with its conserved first and last residue. Fields, in order: V gene, J gene, CDR3 protein.

v_call: TRBV7-3
j_call: TRBJ2-7
cdr3_aa: CASSLQGAGDEQYF

v_call: TRBV7-2
j_call: TRBJ2-7
cdr3_aa: CASSLRDRESWEQYF

v_call: TRBV5-1
j_call: TRBJ2-5
cdr3_aa: CASSLAQSETQYF

v_call: TRBV27
j_call: TRBJ2-1
cdr3_aa: CASTGGAAEQFF

v_call: TRBV7-3
j_call: TRBJ1-3
cdr3_aa: CASSPNGVPGNTIYF

v_call: TRBV10-3
j_call: TRBJ2-3
cdr3_aa: CAISLESTDTQYF

v_call: TRBV19
j_call: TRBJ2-1
cdr3_aa: CASSAGALEQFF

v_call: TRBV5-5
j_call: TRBJ1-1
cdr3_aa: CASSPRDSNLNTEAFF

v_call: TRBV11-1
j_call: TRBJ1-3
cdr3_aa: CASSFTRGNTIYF

v_call: TRBV5-1
j_call: TRBJ2-5
cdr3_aa: CASSPRTGEETQYF

v_call: TRBV4-2
j_call: TRBJ2-2
cdr3_aa: CASSQRAGTGDLSGELFF

v_call: TRBV29-1
j_call: TRBJ2-7
cdr3_aa: CSVLTYSYEQYF

v_call: TRBV12-3/TRBV12-4
j_call: TRBJ2-3
cdr3_aa: CASSTSGGATDTQYF

v_call: TRBV20-1
j_call: TRBJ2-7
cdr3_aa: CSARAGVSLDEQYF

v_call: TRBV7-2
j_call: TRBJ2-1
cdr3_aa: CASRGAVTNEQFF

v_call: TRBV5-1
j_call: TRBJ2-1
cdr3_aa: CASSLVEGKIEQFF

v_call: TRBV3-1
j_call: TRBJ1-3
cdr3_aa: CASRDGRGNTIYF

v_call: TRBV5-4
j_call: TRBJ2-3
cdr3_aa: CASSLDGGGTDTQYF

v_call: TRBV10-3
j_call: TRBJ2-3
cdr3_aa: CAISGMDRGLGDTQYF

v_call: TRBV7-9
j_call: TRBJ2-7
cdr3_aa: CASSLMSGSGYEQYF

v_call: TRBV5-6
j_call: TRBJ2-3
cdr3_aa: CASSTGASADTQYF

v_call: TRBV5-1
j_call: TRBJ2-5
cdr3_aa: CASSLDSGRWQETQYF

v_call: TRBV6-1
j_call: TRBJ1-2
cdr3_aa: CASRDNYGYTF

v_call: TRBV27
j_call: TRBJ2-7
cdr3_aa: CASSLFTGHYEQYF

v_call: TRBV20-1
j_call: TRBJ2-1
cdr3_aa: CSVGNFLGSYNEQFF

v_call: TRBV29-1
j_call: TRBJ2-5
cdr3_aa: CSVRGSGKIQETQYF

v_call: TRBV30
j_call: TRBJ2-1
cdr3_aa: CAWSEGNEQFF